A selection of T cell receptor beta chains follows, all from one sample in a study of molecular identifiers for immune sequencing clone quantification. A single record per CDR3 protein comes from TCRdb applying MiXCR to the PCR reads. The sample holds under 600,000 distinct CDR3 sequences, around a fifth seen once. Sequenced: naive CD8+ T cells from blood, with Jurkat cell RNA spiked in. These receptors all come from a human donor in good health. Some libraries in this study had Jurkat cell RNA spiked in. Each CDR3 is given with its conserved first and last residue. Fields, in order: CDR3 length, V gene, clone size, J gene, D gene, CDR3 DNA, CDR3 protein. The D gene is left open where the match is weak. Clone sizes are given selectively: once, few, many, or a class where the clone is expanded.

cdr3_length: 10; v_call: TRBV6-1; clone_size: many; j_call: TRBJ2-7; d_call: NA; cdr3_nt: TGTGCCAGCATTGGGTACGAGCAGTACTTC; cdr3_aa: CASIGYEQYF
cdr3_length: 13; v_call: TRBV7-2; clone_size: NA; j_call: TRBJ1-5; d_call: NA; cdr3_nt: TGTGCCAGCAGCTACTGGGGGGGGCAGCCCCAGCATTTT; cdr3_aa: CASSYWGGQPQHF
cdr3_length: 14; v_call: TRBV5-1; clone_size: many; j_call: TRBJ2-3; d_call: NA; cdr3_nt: TGCGCCAGCAGCTTTTTTGGGGGAACTGATACGCAGTATTTT; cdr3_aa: CASSFFGGTDTQYF
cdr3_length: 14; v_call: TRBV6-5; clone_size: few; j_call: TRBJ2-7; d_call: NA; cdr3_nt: TGTGCCAGCAGTTACTCGCCAGAGACCTACGAGCAGTACTTC; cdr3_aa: CASSYSPETYEQYF
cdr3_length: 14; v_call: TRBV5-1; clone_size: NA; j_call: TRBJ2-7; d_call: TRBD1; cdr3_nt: TGCGCCAGCTCCTGGGCCGGACAGGAGTACGAGCAGTACTTC; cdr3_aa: CASSWAGQEYEQYF
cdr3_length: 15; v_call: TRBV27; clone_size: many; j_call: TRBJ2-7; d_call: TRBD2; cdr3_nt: TGTGCCAGCAGTTTAGTCGGGAGGGCCATTTACGAGCAGTACTTC; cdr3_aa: CASSLVGRAIYEQYF
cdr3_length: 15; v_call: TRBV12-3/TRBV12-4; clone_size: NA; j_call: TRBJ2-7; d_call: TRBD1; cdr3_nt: TGTGCCAGCAGTTCAACAGGGGTCCATACCTACGAGCGGTACTTC; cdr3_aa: CASSSTGVHTYERYF
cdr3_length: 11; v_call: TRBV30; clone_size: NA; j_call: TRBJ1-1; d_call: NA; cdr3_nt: TGTGCCCGGTTCGTTGGGACTGAAGCTTTCTTT; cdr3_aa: CARFVGTEAFF
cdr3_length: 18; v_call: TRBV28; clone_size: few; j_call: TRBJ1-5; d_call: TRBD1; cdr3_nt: TGTGCCAGCAGTTTCATGGTTACAGGGGCTTATAGCAATCAGCCCCAGCATTTT; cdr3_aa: CASSFMVTGAYSNQPQHF
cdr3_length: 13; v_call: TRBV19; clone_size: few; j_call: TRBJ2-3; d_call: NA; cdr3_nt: TGTGCCAGTAGTACCAGACAGAAGGATACGCAGTATTTT; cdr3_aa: CASSTRQKDTQYF
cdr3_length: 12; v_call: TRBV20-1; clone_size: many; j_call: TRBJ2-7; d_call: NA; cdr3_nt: TGCAGTGTTGAGCGGAGCTCCTACGAGCAGTACTTC; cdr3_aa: CSVERSSYEQYF
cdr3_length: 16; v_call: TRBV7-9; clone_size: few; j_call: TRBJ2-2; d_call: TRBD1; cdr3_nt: TGTGCCAGCAGCCCCGACAGGGGGCGAGTCACCGGGGAGCTGTTTTTT; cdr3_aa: CASSPDRGRVTGELFF
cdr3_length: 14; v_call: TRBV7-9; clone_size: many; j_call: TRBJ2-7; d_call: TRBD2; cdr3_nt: TGTGCCACCCGGGAGGGGGTCTACTCCTACGAGCAGTACTTC; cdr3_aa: CATREGVYSYEQYF
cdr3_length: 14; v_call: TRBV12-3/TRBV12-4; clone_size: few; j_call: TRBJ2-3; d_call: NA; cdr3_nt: TGTGCCAGCAGTTCTGGGGCACACACAGATACGCAGTATTTT; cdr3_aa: CASSSGAHTDTQYF
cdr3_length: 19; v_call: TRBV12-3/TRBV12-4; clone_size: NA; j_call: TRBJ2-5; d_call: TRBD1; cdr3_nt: TGTGCCAGCAGTTTAACGACAGGGGATTGGTTGTATCCTCAAGAGACCCAGTACTTC; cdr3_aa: CASSLTTGDWLYPQETQYF
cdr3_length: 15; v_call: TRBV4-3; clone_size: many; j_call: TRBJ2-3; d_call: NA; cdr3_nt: TGCGCCAGCAGCCAACTCACTACCGGAATAGATACGCAGTATTTT; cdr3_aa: CASSQLTTGIDTQYF
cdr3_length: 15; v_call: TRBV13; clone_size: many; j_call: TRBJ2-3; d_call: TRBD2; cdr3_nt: TGTGCCAGCAGCTACCAGACTAGCGGGAGTAATACGCAGTATTTT; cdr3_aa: CASSYQTSGSNTQYF
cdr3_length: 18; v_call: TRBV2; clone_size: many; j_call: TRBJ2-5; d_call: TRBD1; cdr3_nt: TGTGCCAGCAGTGCCGGGACAGGGGCTCGAAGGGGGTCAGAGACCCAGTACTTC; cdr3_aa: CASSAGTGARRGSETQYF
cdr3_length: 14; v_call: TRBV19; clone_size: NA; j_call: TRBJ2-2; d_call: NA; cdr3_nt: TGTGCCAGTAGTATAGGGAGCGGGACCGGGGAGCTGTTTTTT; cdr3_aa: CASSIGSGTGELFF
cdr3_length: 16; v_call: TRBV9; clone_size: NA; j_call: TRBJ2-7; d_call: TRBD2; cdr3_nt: TGTGCCAGCAGCCCCAGTAGCGGGAGGGCCGTCTACGAGCAGTACTTC; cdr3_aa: CASSPSSGRAVYEQYF
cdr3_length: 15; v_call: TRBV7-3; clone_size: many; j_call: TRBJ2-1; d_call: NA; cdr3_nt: TGTGCCAGCAGCTACAGACCCGGGATTAACAATGAGCAGTTCTTC; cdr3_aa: CASSYRPGINNEQFF
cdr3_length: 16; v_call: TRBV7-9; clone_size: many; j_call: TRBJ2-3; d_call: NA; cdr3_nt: TGTGCCAGCAGCCCCAGTCCGGGGGGCCTCGCAGATACGCAGTATTTT; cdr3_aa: CASSPSPGGLADTQYF
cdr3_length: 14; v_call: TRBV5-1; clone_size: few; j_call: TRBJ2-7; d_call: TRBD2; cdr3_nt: TGCGCCAGCAGCTTGGACGTGCGGGGGGGCGAGCAGTACTTC; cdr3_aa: CASSLDVRGGEQYF
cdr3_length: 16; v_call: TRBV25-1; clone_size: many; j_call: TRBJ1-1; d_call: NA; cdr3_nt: TGTGCCAGCAGTTTCCCCAAAGGGGGAGGTGGCACTGAAGCTTTCTTT; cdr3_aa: CASSFPKGGGGTEAFF
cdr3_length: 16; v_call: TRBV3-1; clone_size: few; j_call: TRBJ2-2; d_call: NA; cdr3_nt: TGTGCCAGCAGCCAAGGAAGCCGGTGGAGCACCGGGGAGCTGTTTTTT; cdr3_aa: CASSQGSRWSTGELFF
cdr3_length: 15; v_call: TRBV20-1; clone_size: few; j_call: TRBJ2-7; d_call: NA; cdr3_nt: TGCAGTGCTAGAGATCTGGCGGGGTTATGGTACGAGCAGTACTTC; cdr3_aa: CSARDLAGLWYEQYF
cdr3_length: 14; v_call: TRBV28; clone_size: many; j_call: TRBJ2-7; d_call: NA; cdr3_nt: TGTGCCAGCAGTTTAGGAGCGGGCCCCTACGAGCAGTACTTC; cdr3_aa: CASSLGAGPYEQYF
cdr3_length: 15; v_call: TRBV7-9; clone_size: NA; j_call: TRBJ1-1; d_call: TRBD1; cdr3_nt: TGTGCCAGCAGCTCAACAGACAGGGTTGACACTGAAGCTTTCTTT; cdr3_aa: CASSSTDRVDTEAFF
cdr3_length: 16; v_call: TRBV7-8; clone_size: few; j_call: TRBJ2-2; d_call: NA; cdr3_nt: TGTGCCAGCAGCTTAGGGACTGCCCTTAACACCGGGGAGCTGTTTTTT; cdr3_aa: CASSLGTALNTGELFF
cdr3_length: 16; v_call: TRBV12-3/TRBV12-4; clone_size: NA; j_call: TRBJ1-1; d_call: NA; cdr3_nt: TGTGCCAGCTCATTGGGGGCGGCAAGGGGGAACACTGAAGCTTTCTTT; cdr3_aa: CASSLGAARGNTEAFF
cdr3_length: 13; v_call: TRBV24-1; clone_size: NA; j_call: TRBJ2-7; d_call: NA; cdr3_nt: TGTGCCACCAGTGATCCTGACGTTTACGAGCAGTACTTC; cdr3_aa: CATSDPDVYEQYF
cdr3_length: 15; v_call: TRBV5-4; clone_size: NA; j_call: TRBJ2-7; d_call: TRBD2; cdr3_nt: TGTGCCAGCAGCTTTGGTCCTAGCGGAACTTACGAGCAGTACTTC; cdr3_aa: CASSFGPSGTYEQYF
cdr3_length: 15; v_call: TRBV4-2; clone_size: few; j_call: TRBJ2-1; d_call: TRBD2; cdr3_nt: TGTGCCAGCAGCCAAATAGCGGGGGCATACAATGAGCAGTTCTTC; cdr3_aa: CASSQIAGAYNEQFF
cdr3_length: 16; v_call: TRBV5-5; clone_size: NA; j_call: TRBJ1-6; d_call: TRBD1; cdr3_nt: TGTGCCAGCAGCCCACCCCGTCAGGGGGTGAATTCACCCCTCCACTTT; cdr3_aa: CASSPPRQGVNSPLHF
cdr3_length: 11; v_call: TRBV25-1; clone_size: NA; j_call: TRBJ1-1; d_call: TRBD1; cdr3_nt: TGTGCCAGCAGTGAAGGACAGGGGGCTTTCTTT; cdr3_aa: CASSEGQGAFF
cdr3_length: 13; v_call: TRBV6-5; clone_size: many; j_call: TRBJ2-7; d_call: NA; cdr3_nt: TGTGCCAGCAGTTACCCCCTAGGAGGCGAGCAGTACTTC; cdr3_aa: CASSYPLGGEQYF
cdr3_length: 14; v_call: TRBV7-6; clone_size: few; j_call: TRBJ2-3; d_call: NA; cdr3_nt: TGTGCCAGCAGCTCCATCGGGGGCACAGATACGCAGTATTTT; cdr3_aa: CASSSIGGTDTQYF
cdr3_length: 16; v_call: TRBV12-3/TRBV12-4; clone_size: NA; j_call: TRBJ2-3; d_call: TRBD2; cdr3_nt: TGTGCCAGTGGGGGGCTGGGCGGGGGGGCCGCAGATACGCAGTATTTT; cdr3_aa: CASGGLGGGAADTQYF
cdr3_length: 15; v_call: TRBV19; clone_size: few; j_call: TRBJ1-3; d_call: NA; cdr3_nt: TGTGCCAGTAGTATGACACCTAGCTCTGGAAACACCATATATTTT; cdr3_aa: CASSMTPSSGNTIYF
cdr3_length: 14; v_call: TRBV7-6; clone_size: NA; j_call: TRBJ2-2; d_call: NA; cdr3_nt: TGTGCCAGCAGCCGCACAAAGAACACCGGGGAGCTGTTTTTT; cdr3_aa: CASSRTKNTGELFF
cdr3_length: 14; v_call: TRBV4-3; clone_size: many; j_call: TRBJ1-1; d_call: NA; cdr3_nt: TGCGCCAGCAGCCAAACCGGGACGAACACTGAAGCTTTCTTT; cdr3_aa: CASSQTGTNTEAFF
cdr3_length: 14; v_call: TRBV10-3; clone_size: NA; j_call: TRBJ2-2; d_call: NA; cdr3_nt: TGTGCCATCAGTGAGTCCTACGGGACCGGGGAGCTGTTTTTT; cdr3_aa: CAISESYGTGELFF
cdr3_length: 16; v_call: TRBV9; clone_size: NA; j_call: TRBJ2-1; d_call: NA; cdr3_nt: TGTGCCAGCAGCGTAGTGGAGGGAGGAGGCTACAATGAGCAGTTCTTC; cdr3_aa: CASSVVEGGGYNEQFF
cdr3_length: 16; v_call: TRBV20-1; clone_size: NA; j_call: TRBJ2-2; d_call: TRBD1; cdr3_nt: TGCAGTGCTAGAGTCCTCGGACAGGGCAGCACCGGGGAGCTGTTTTTT; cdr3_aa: CSARVLGQGSTGELFF
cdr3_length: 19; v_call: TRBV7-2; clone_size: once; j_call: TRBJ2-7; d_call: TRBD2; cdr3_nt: TGTGCCAACAGCACCGGGACTAGCGGGAGGGCCCCCGTATCCTACGAGCAGTACTTC; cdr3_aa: CANSTGTSGRAPVSYEQYF
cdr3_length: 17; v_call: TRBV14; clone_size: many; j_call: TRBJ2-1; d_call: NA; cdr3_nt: TGTGCCAGCAGCCATCACCCCCGACATAGCTCCTACAATGAGCAGTTCTTC; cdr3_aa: CASSHHPRHSSYNEQFF